A single sample is the source of the 17 T cell receptor beta chains below, sequenced in a study of PD-1 blockade in classical Hodgkin lymphoma. The method was immunoSEQ multiplex PCR; TCRdb's version includes in-frame clones alone and lacks a portion of them. Of around 21,000 clones in the sample, approximately 80% are singletons; the top ten hold 7.3%. Documented time point: cycle 4 day 1 (C4D1), after more than five weeks of nivolumab. All patients relapsed after autologous stem cell transplantation, and brentuximab vedotin exposure varied. Investigators obtained CD8+ T cells from thawed PBMCs by magnetic negative selection. Sequencing used CD8+ T cells from blood, obtained before the fourth cycle of nivolumab. The receptor source for this set is a human donor with classical Hodgkin lymphoma.

This chain connects TRBV27 to TRBJ2-1; 10 bases are a match to TRBD2. Germline lookup yields CDR1 MNHEY and CDR2 SMNVEV (reference sequence). CDR3 length: 15 amino acids. J lost 6 bases, V lost 3 bases, and 5 bases had no gene match. The CDR3 DNA reads as TGTGCCAGCAGTTTTGGGACTAGCGCAGCCAATGAGCAGTTCTTC. Its protein is CASSFGTSAANEQFF.

V is TRBV5-6 and J is TRBJ2-7; no reliable D call. Germline V gene lookup returns CDR1 SGHDT and CDR2 YYEEEE. Trimming shortened V by 0 bases and J by 2 bases, and 3 bases separated the two germline ends. There are 12 residues in the CDR3. The CDR3 is CASSLVTYEQYF. The CDR3 DNA is TGTGCCAGCAGCTTGGTAACCTACGAGCAGTACTTC.

This rearrangement joins TRBV19 to TRBJ1-1; 11 bases fit TRBD1. This CDR3 is 15 amino acids long. Germline V gives CDR1 LNHDA, CDR2 SQIVND (reference sequence). The trim removed 2 bases at V and 4 bases at J, leaving 3 bases unmatched. For the CDR3, the DNA is TGTGCCAGTAGTATATTGGGGACAGGGGGCACTGAAGCTTTCTTT. It is translated as CASSILGTGGTEAFF.

V is TRBV7-6 and J is TRBJ2-3; TRBD2 agrees at 8 bases. Germline V gene sequence: CDR1 SGHVS, CDR2 FNYEAQ. The CDR3 is made up of 15 amino acids. Germline trimming cut 3 bases from V and 2 bases from J; bases unmatched to any gene: 4. In DNA form, the CDR3 reads TGTGCCAGCAGCTTTGGGACTAGTAACACAGATACGCAGTATTTT. Translated, it gives CASSFGTSNTDTQYF.

The V and J genes are TRBV19 and TRBJ1-3; unclear D gene. The V gene's germline CDR1 is LNHDA and CDR2 SQIVND (reference sequence). The CDR3 length is 13 residues. With 9 bases removed from V and 4 bases from J, the gap between germline ends came to 13 bases. CDR3 sequence (DNA): TGTGCCAGGCCGGGGTTTGAGGGAAACACCATATATTTT. Its translation is CARPGFEGNTIYF.

This clone was counted only a few times. This chain connects TRBV27 to TRBJ1-4, with TRBD1 as a possible D gene (6 bases). This CDR3 spans 14 amino acids. The V gene lost 2 bases and the J gene lost 7 bases, with 11 bases spanning the gap. From germline, CDR1 is MNHEY and CDR2 SMNVEV (reference sequence). In DNA form, the CDR3 reads TGTGCCAGCAGTTTAGTGGGGGCTGGTGAAAAACTGTTTTTT. Translation: CASSLVGAGEKLFF.

The V and J genes are TRBV29-1 and TRBJ2-5, with TRBD2 matching 8 bases. Germline V gene data show CDR1 as SQVTM and CDR2 as ANQGSEA. V shed 6 bases and J 1 base; nucleotides not matched to a gene: 7. The CDR3 has 14 residues. The CDR3 DNA reads TGCAGCGTAACCACAGCGGGGGCCCAAGAGACCCAGTACTTC. Its translation is CSVTTAGAQETQYF.

The chain links TRBV27 to TRBJ1-2; no definite D call. Germline CDR1 MNHEY, CDR2 SMNVEV (reference sequence). V was pared by 3 bases and J by 4 bases, with 9 bases between. This CDR3 is built from 13 residues. This chain's CDR3 is CASSFGVSYGYTF. Here the CDR3 DNA reads TGTGCCAGCAGTTTTGGAGTATCCTATGGCTACACCTTC.

The chain is built from TRBV7-6 and TRBJ2-7, with TRBD2 identical over 7 bases. The ends lost 4 bases at V and 4 bases at J; junction bases unmatched: 13. Germline values: CDR1 SGHVS, CDR2 FNYEAQ. This CDR3 has 16 amino acids. The CDR3 protein is CASSSGDSTGRYEQYF. The CDR3 DNA reads TGTGCCAGCAGCTCTGGGGACTCCACCGGGAGGTACGAGCAGTACTTC.

This clone was observed a single time. V is TRBV30 and J is TRBJ1-3, with D tentatively TRBD1 (5 bases). In germline, CDR1 is GTSNPN, CDR2 SVGIG (reference sequence). CDR3 length: 18 amino acids. Trimming took 2 bases from V and 0 from J, leaving 20 bases between them. The CDR3 DNA follows: TGTGCCTGGAGTTCACCCCAACTGGGGGGAGTCTCTGGAAACACCATATATTTT. Its protein product is CAWSSPQLGGVSGNTIYF.

The J gene is TRBJ2-3, the V gene TRBV4-3, with D hard to call. V lost 0 bases and J lost 0, with 10 bases in between. The V gene's germline CDR1 is LGHNA and CDR2 YSLEER. The CDR3 contains 16 residues. CDR3 region: CASSQDSRGSTDTQYF. CDR3 DNA sequence: TGCGCCAGCAGCCAAGATTCGCGCGGCAGCACAGATACGCAGTATTTT.

This clone was seen only a few times. V usage is TRBV7-9 and J usage is TRBJ2-7; 9 nucleotides align to TRBD2. Germline CDR1 SEHNR, CDR2 FQNEAQ (reference sequence). V dropped 4 bases and J dropped 2; count of bases not matched to a gene: 9. There are 16 residues in the CDR3. This CDR3 is CASSSLAGVPTYEQYF. The CDR3 DNA sequence: TGTGCCAGCAGCTCTTTAGCGGGGGTTCCCACCTACGAGCAGTACTTC. Full variable domain (remainder filled in from reference TRBV7-9 and TRBJ2-7): DTGVSQNPRHKITKRGQNVTFRCDPISEHNRLYWYRQTLGQGPEFLTYFQNEAQLEKSRLLSDRFSAERPKGSFSTLEIQRTEQGDSAMYLCASSSLAGVPTYEQYFGPGTRLTVT.

This clone occurred a few times. CDR3 loop: CASSQNREPAYF. Written as DNA, the CDR3 is TGTGCCAGCAGCCAAAACAGGGAGCCAGCGTACTTC. The chain uses TRBV4-2 and TRBJ2-7; possibly TRBD1 for D (6 bases). This CDR3 has 12 amino acids. The V end lost 2 bases, the J end lost 12 bases, and 14 bases lay between the germline ends. CDR1 is LGHNA and CDR2 is YNFKEQ in the germline V gene.

The V call is TRBV27, the J call TRBJ2-1; a possible D gene is TRBD2 (5 bases). CDR1 and CDR2 from the germline V gene are MNHEY and SMNVEV (reference sequence). Trimming shortened V by 6 bases and J by 4 bases, and 13 bases separated the two germline ends. This CDR3 contains 14 residues. For the CDR3, the DNA is TGTGCCAGCAGCCAGTCCGGGAATTACAATGAGCAGTTCTTC. Translated: CASSQSGNYNEQFF.

V usage is TRBV19 and J usage is TRBJ2-2; the D gene is possibly TRBD2 (5 bases). The ends were cut back, 3 bases at V and 4 bases at J, with 9 bases in the middle. The germline gives CDR1 LNHDA, CDR2 SQIVND (reference sequence). The CDR3 has 14 amino acids. The DNA for the CDR3 is TGTGCCAGTAGTATCGGTGGGAGCACCGGGGAGCTGTTTTTT. This codes for CASSIGGSTGELFF.

The chain links TRBV5-4 to TRBJ2-5; D ambiguous. The germline V and J ends were trimmed by 0 bases and 4 bases, with 13 bases remaining between them. The V gene's germline CDR1 is SGHNT and CDR2 YYREEE (reference sequence). This CDR3 contains 15 residues. CDR3 DNA sequence: TGTGCCAGCAGCTTGGACTGGCTTTGGGCAGAGACCCAGTACTTC. It translates to CASSLDWLWAETQYF.

This rearrangement joins TRBV6-5 to TRBJ2-7, with a weak D call TRBD2 (5 bases). There are 15 residues in the CDR3. The germline V gene encodes CDR1 MNHEY and CDR2 SVGAGI. Deletions cut 7 bases from V and 4 bases from J, with 20 bases between. The CDR3 sequence: CASTSSQSVRYEQYF. The DNA of the CDR3 is TGTGCCAGCACCTCTAGCCAGTCCGTTCGTTACGAGCAGTACTTC.